Below, 29 T cell receptor beta chains from the same sample are listed, as sequenced in a study of blood T cell repertoires in COVID-19. Clones were read by immunoSEQ multiplex PCR, and TCRdb kept only the in-frame ones, dropping some. The data hold a few hundred thousand clones, with more than 85% observed a single time. The sequenced sample was peripheral blood. Every receptor here comes from a person aged 18 to 35 with COVID-19, enrolled during active disease.

DNA for the CDR3: TGTGCCAGTAGTATGGGCCAGGGGACGCCCTACGAGCAGTACTTC. This translates into CASSMGQGTPYEQYF. The V call is TRBV19, the J call TRBJ2-7, with D maybe TRBD1 (6 bases). The CDR3 covers 15 residues. Per the germline V gene, CDR1 is LNHDA and CDR2 is SQIVND (reference sequence). V shed 3 bases and J shed 2 bases, with 14 bases lying between them.

A word on this clone: The junction shows a germline mismatch at one end, possibly a read error. The genes are TRBV28 and TRBJ2-7; 7 bases are shared with TRBD1. The CDR3 is 15 residues long. Per germline, CDR1 MDHEN and CDR2 SYDVKM. CDR3 sequence: CASSARQGSSDEQYF. The CDR3 DNA follows: TGTGCCAGCAGTGCACGACAGGGCTCCTCCGACGAGCAGTACTTC.

This rearrangement joins TRBV7-9 to TRBJ2-3, with 7 bases matching TRBD2. Germline CDR1 reads SEHNR; CDR2 reads FQNEAQ (reference sequence). This CDR3 contains 16 residues. Germline trimming cut 5 bases from V and 0 bases from J; bases unmatched to any gene: 8. The CDR3 coding sequence is TGTGCCAGCAGCCCGGGGTTTAGCGGGAGCACAGATACGCAGTATTTT. It codes for CASSPGFSGSTDTQYF.

This clone appeared a single time. The chain joins TRBV5-6 to TRBJ1-1; TRBD1 might be the D (5 bases). The germline gives CDR1 SGHDT, CDR2 YYEEEE. The V and J ends lost 4 bases and 9 bases respectively, with 13 bases between them. The CDR3 is 12 amino acids. The CDR3 sequence: CASSRGLIKAFF. Written as DNA, the CDR3 is TGTGCCAGCAGCCGGGGACTGATTAAAGCTTTCTTT.

V usage is TRBV19 and J usage is TRBJ1-1; D gene unclear. Germline V gene lookup returns CDR1 LNHDA and CDR2 SQIVND (reference sequence). The CDR3 consists of 14 residues. V lost 7 bases to trimming and J lost 0 bases, with 12 bases between them. The CDR3 sequence: CASTPGLLNTEAFF. DNA for the CDR3: TGTGCCAGTACGCCCGGACTACTGAACACTGAAGCTTTCTTT.

This chain uses TRBV5-6 with TRBJ2-7, with a possible D match to TRBD1 (8 bases). The germline gives CDR1 SGHDT, CDR2 YYEEEE. Trimming stripped 0 bases from V and 2 bases from J, with 15 bases between. The CDR3 is 16 amino acids. The CDR3 DNA is TGTGCCAGCAGCTTGGGAGCGGGACAGGTGGCCTACGAGCAGTACTTC. This encodes CASSLGAGQVAYEQYF. The variable domain in full, completed from reference TRBV5-6 and TRBJ2-7, reads DAGVTQSPTHLIKTRGQQVTLRCSPKSGHDTVSWYQQALGQGPQFIFQYYEEEERQRGNFPDRFSGHQFPNYSSELNVNALLLGDSALYLCASSLGAGQVAYEQYFGPGTRLTVT.

J is TRBJ2-7 and V is TRBV27, with a tentative D call TRBD1 (6 bases). Germline V gene lookup returns CDR1 MNHEY and CDR2 SMNVEV (reference sequence). V was trimmed by 4 bases and J by 2 bases, leaving 15 bases between them. The CDR3 has 15 residues. CDR3 DNA sequence: TGTGCCAGCAGTTCTCAACAGGGTCTGCCCTACGAGCAGTACTTC. As protein: CASSSQQGLPYEQYF.

The chain uses TRBV11-2 and TRBJ2-7; D not resolved. Germline V gene lookup returns CDR1 SGHAT and CDR2 FQNNGV. V dropped 5 bases and J dropped 0 bases, with 5 bases sitting between them. CDR3 size: 12 residues. The CDR3 sequence is CASSAGSYEQYF. The CDR3, as DNA: TGTGCCAGCAGCGCCGGCTCCTACGAGCAGTACTTC.

V and J are TRBV7-6 and TRBJ1-1, with D possibly matching TRBD1 (5 bases). The V gene lost 4 bases and the J gene lost 4 bases, with 16 bases spanning the gap. The V gene's germline CDR1 is SGHVS and CDR2 FNYEAQ. The CDR3 consists of 15 residues. CDR3 amino acids: CASSSRDLRFTEAFF. In nucleotides, the CDR3 is TGTGCCAGCAGCTCCCGGGACTTGAGGTTCACTGAAGCTTTCTTT.

The chain recombines TRBV10-2 with TRBJ2-1; 12 positions match TRBD2. The length of the CDR3 is 17 residues. Germline values: CDR1 WSHSY, CDR2 SAAADI. The V gene end was trimmed by 6 bases and the J gene end by 9 bases; junction bases not matched to a gene: 15. The CDR3 region is CASSFVTSGRVGIEQFF. Here the CDR3 DNA reads TGCGCCAGCAGCTTTGTGACTAGCGGGAGAGTTGGGATTGAGCAGTTCTTC.

This sequence joins TRBV7-9 and TRBJ2-2, with unresolved D. CDR1 SEHNR and CDR2 FQNEAQ come from the germline V gene (reference sequence). Deletions cut 5 bases from V and 0 bases from J, with 10 bases between. The CDR3 contains 15 residues. The CDR3 region is CASSPGAANTGELFF. The DNA for the CDR3 is TGTGCCAGCAGCCCAGGCGCCGCGAACACCGGGGAGCTGTTTTTT.

The chain recombines TRBV6-1 with TRBJ1-1, with D hard to call. The CDR3 has 11 amino acids. Germline values: CDR1 MNHNS, CDR2 SASEGT. Trimming pared 2 bases from V and 11 bases from J, leaving 9 bases between. CDR3 region: CASSEIFGAFF. DNA of the CDR3: TGTGCCAGCAGTGAAATCTTCGGGGCTTTCTTT.

The genes are TRBV21-1 and TRBJ1-2; the table's D call, TRBD1, was not checked against the DNA. TRBV21-1 is labeled a pseudogene. This CDR3 is built from 13 residues. CDR3 nucleotide sequence: TGTGCCAGCAGCAAATCTCGGACACCTCTACACACCTTC. Translated, it gives CASSKSRTPLHTF.

In its sample, this clone was seen a few times. This chain links TRBV27 with TRBJ2-1; D gene uncertain. The CDR3 is 15 amino acids. Trimming took 3 bases from V and 5 from J, leaving 14 bases between them. Germline V gene sequence: CDR1 MNHEY, CDR2 SMNVEV (reference sequence). The CDR3 spells CASSFATPADNEQFF. DNA of the CDR3: TGTGCCAGCAGTTTCGCAACCCCGGCGGACAATGAGCAGTTCTTC.

This clone came up once. This chain connects TRBV6-1 to TRBJ1-5; the match to TRBD1 covers 7 bases. Looked up from germline, CDR1 is MNHNS and CDR2 is SASEGT. The V gene end was trimmed by 7 bases and the J gene end by 3 bases; junction bases not matched to a gene: 9. The CDR3 runs 15 residues. CDR3 sequence reads: CASTPGTETNQPQHF. In DNA form, the CDR3 reads TGTGCCAGCACCCCCGGGACAGAGACCAATCAGCCCCAGCATTTT.

This clone has only a few counts. The chain is built from TRBV7-3 and TRBJ2-2, with 8 nucleotides matching TRBD2. This CDR3 contains 18 residues. The J segment lost 0 bases and the V segment lost 1 base, leaving 7 bases of the junction unmatched. Germline V gives CDR1 SGHTA, CDR2 FQGTGA. CDR3 amino acids: CASSLNLLSGTNTGELFF. The CDR3 region has the DNA TGTGCCAGCAGCTTAAACCTACTTAGCGGGACGAACACCGGGGAGCTGTTTTTT.

J is TRBJ1-3 and V is TRBV7-8; 7 nucleotides line up with TRBD1. This CDR3 is 15 amino acids long. Per germline, CDR1 SGHVS and CDR2 FQNEAQ. J lost 4 bases, V lost 3 bases, and 6 bases had no gene match. The CDR3, as DNA: TGTGCCAGCAGCTTGCTTCAGGGGGACGGAAACACCATATATTTT. It is translated as CASSLLQGDGNTIYF.

The chain combines TRBV19 with TRBJ1-1; TRBD1 aligns across 9 bases. This CDR3 spans 11 amino acids. Germline values: CDR1 LNHDA, CDR2 SQIVND (reference sequence). V dropped 10 bases and J dropped 10; count of bases not matched to a gene: 7. The CDR3, as DNA: TGTGCCATTACAGGGGGCGGCAGAGCTTTCTTT. Residues: CAITGGGRAFF.

The chain is built from TRBV12-3 or TRBV12-4 and TRBJ1-2, with TRBD1 identical over 9 bases. V gave up 6 bases and J gave up 9 bases; unmatched junction bases: 8. The CDR3 covers 13 residues. The CDR3 nucleotides are TGTGCCAGCAGACCGGGGACAGGGAGGCGCTACACCTTC. This codes for CASRPGTGRRYTF.

The genes are TRBV5-8 and TRBJ2-2; unclear D gene. The CDR3 loop spans 14 amino acids. CDR1 is SGHTS, CDR2 YDEGEE, per germline. Trimming pared 2 bases from V and 5 bases from J, leaving 10 bases between. CDR3 amino acids: CASSFGSVTGELFF. The CDR3 nucleotides read TGTGCCAGCAGCTTCGGGTCTGTGACCGGGGAGCTGTTTTTT.

The chain employs TRBV2 and TRBJ1-5; perhaps TRBD1 as D (5 bases). This CDR3 comprises 16 residues. Germline CDR1 reads SNHLY; CDR2 reads FYNNEI. Trimming took 3 bases from V and 0 from J, leaving 12 bases between them. CDR3 loop: CASSETAYYSNQPQHF. The CDR3 coding sequence is TGTGCCAGCAGTGAGACAGCCTATTATAGCAATCAGCCCCAGCATTTT.

The V gene is TRBV20-1, the J gene TRBJ2-7; possible D gene TRBD1, 6 bases. The CDR3 totals 14 residues. The V gene lost 3 bases and the J gene lost 0 bases, with 12 bases spanning the gap. Per germline, CDR1 DFQATT and CDR2 SNEGSKA (reference sequence). Here the CDR3 DNA reads TGCAGTGCTAGTACAGGGTCGAGCTCCTACGAGCAGTACTTC. Residues: CSASTGSSSYEQYF.

The gene calls are TRBV6-4 and TRBJ1-2; D not certain. Trimming stripped 0 bases from V and 10 bases from J, with 9 bases between. CDR1 and CDR2 (germline): MRHNA, SNTAGT. The CDR3 contains 12 residues. CDR3 in amino acids: CASSDSGASYTF. The DNA of the CDR3 is TGTGCCAGCAGTGACTCGGGAGCGTCCTACACCTTC.

This clone has a handful of counts. The rearrangement uses TRBV4-3 and TRBJ1-6; 8 positions match TRBD1. This CDR3 contains 16 residues. Germline assignment: CDR1 LGHNA and CDR2 YSLEER. V lost 6 bases and J lost 2; bases outside the gene matches: 6. CDR3 residues: CASRSAQGAYNSPLHF. CDR3 nucleotide sequence: TGCGCCAGCAGGTCCGCACAGGGGGCCTATAATTCACCCCTCCACTTT.

The rearrangement joins TRBV12-3 or TRBV12-4 to TRBJ1-2; D ambiguous. The ends were cut back, 1 base at V and 11 bases at J, with 8 bases in the middle. This CDR3 is 11 amino acids long. CDR3 residues: CASSLGPRYTF. The CDR3 DNA sequence: TGTGCCAGCAGTTTAGGACCGCGGTACACCTTC.

The table lists this clone with a count of one. This chain joins TRBV27 and TRBJ2-7, with D possibly matching TRBD2 (7 bases). This CDR3 comprises 13 residues. The V gene lost 7 bases and the J gene lost 5 bases, with 15 bases spanning the gap. CDR1 is MNHEY and CDR2 is SMNVEV in the germline V gene (reference sequence). CDR3 residues: CASTSLGGHEQYF. CDR3 DNA: TGTGCCAGCACCTCCCTGGGGGGGCACGAGCAGTACTTC.

The chain uses TRBV14 and TRBJ2-7; 7 bases align to TRBD1. Germline assignment: CDR1 SGHDN and CDR2 FVKESK. The CDR3 covers 15 residues. J gave up 2 bases and V 2 bases, and 6 bases lay outside the gene matches. For the CDR3, the DNA is TGTGCCAGCAGCCAATGGACAGGTTCCACCTACGAGCAGTACTTC. Protein sequence: CASSQWTGSTYEQYF. Drawing the rest from reference TRBV14 and TRBJ2-7, the complete variable domain is EAGVTQFPSHSVIEKGQTVTLRCDPISGHDNLYWYRRVMGKEIKFLLHFVKESKQDESGMPNNRFLAERTGGTYSTLKVQPAELEDSGVYFCASSQWTGSTYEQYFGPGTRLTVT.

The chain is built from TRBV5-8 and TRBJ2-1; 12 nucleotides agree with TRBD2. J lost 6 bases, V lost 2 bases, and 3 bases had no gene match. The CDR3 runs to 15 residues. Germline V CDR1 and CDR2: SGHTS, YDEGEE. CDR3 protein: CASSFLAGGPNEQFF. The CDR3 nucleotides are TGTGCCAGCAGCTTCCTAGCGGGAGGGCCCAATGAGCAGTTCTTC.

The chain uses TRBV5-6 and TRBJ2-5, with 12 positions matching TRBD2. Germline V CDR1 and CDR2: SGHDT, YYEEEE. The CDR3 totals 19 residues. The junction had 12 bases not matched to a gene; V was cut back by 1 base and J by 2 bases. The CDR3 coding sequence is TGTGCCAGCAGCTTGTCAAAAACGGGACTAGCGGGTCGACAAGAGACCCAGTACTTC. It yields the protein CASSLSKTGLAGRQETQYF. The full variable domain, with the rest looked up from reference TRBV5-6 and TRBJ2-5, is DAGVTQSPTHLIKTRGQQVTLRCSPKSGHDTVSWYQQALGQGPQFIFQYYEEEERQRGNFPDRFSGHQFPNYSSELNVNALLLGDSALYLCASSLSKTGLAGRQETQYFGPGTRLLVL.